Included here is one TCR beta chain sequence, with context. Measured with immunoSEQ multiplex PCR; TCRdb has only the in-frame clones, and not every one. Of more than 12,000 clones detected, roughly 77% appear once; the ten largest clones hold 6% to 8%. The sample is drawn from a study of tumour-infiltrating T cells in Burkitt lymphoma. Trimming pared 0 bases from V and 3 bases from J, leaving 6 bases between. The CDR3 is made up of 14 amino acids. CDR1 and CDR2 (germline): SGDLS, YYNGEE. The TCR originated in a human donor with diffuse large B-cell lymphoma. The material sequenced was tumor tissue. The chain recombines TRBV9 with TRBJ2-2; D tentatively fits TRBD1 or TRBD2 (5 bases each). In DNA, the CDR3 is TGTGCCAGCAGCGTAGGGGGGTACACCGGGGAGCTGTTTTTT. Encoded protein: CASSVGGYTGELFF.